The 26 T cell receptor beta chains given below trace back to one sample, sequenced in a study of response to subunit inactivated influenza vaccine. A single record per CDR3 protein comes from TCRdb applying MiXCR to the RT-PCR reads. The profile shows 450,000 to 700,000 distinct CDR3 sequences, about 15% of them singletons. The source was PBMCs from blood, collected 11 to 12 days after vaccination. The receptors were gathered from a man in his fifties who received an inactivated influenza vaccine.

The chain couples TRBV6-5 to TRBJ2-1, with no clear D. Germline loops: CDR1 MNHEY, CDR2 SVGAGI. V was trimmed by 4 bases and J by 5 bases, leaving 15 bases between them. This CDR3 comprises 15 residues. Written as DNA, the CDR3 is TGTGCCAGCAGTTCCCCTAGATCTCTCCACAATGAGCAGTTCTTC. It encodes CASSSPRSLHNEQFF.

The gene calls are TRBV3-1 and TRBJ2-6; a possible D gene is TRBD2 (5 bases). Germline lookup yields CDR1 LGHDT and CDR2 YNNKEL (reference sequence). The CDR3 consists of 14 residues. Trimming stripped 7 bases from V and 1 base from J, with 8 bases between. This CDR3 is CASTLASGANVLTF. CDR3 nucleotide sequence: TGTGCCAGCACTCTAGCATCTGGGGCCAACGTCCTGACTTTC.

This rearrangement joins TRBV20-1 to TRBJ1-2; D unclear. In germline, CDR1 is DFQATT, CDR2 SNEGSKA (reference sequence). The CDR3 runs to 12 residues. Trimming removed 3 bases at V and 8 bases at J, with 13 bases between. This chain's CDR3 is CSASPGLGGYTF. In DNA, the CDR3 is TGCAGTGCTAGTCCAGGACTCGGCGGCTACACCTTC.

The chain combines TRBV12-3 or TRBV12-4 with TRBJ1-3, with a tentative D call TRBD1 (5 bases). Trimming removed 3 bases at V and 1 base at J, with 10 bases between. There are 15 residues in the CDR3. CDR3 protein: CASSLRGRSGNTIYF. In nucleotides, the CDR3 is TGTGCCAGCAGTTTGAGGGGTAGATCTGGAAACACCATATATTTT.

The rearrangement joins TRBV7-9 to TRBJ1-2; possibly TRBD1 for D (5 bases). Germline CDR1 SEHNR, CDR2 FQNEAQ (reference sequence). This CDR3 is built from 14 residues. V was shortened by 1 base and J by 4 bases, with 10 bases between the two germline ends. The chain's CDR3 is CASSLGQTLYGYTF. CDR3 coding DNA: TGTGCCAGCAGCTTAGGACAGACCCTCTATGGCTACACCTTC.

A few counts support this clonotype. The CDR3 nucleotides read TGTGCCAGCAGCTTTCGAAGGACGGCGAGCTCCTATAATTCACCCCTCCACTTT. This gives the protein CASSFRRTASSYNSPLHF. The rearrangement joins TRBV11-2 to TRBJ1-6; D uncertain. CDR1 and CDR2 from the germline V gene are SGHAT and FQNNGV. Deletions cut 3 bases from V and 0 bases from J, with 15 bases between. The CDR3 runs to 18 residues.

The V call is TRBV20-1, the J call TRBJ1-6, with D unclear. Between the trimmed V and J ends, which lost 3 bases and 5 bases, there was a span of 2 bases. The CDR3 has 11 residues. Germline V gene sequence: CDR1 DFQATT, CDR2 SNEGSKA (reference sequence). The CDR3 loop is CSASDNSPLHF. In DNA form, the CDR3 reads TGCAGTGCTAGTGATAATTCACCCCTCCACTTT.

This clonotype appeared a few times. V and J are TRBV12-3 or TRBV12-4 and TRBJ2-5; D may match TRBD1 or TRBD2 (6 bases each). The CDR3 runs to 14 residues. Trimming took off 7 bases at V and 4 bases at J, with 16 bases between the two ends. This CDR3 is CASTPGAGRETQYF. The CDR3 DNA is TGTGCCAGCACCCCGGGGGCAGGGCGAGAGACCCAGTACTTC.

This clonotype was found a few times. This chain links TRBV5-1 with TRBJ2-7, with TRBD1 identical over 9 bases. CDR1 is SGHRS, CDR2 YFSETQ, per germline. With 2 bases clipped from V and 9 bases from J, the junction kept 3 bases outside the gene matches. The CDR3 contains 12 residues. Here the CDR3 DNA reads TGCGCCAGCAGCTTCGGGACAGGGTTGCAGTACTTC. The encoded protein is CASSFGTGLQYF.

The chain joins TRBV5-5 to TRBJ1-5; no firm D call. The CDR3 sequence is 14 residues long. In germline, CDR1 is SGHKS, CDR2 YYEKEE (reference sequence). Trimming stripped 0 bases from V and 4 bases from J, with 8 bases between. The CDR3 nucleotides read TGTGCCAGCAGCTTGGCACGGACGAATCAGCCCCAGCATTTT. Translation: CASSLARTNQPQHF.

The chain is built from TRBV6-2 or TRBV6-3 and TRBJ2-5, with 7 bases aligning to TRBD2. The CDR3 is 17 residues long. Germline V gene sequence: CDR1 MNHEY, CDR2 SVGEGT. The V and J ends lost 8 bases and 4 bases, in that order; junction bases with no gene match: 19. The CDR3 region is CASGPLAGVNRGETQYF. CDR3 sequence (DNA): TGTGCCAGCGGGCCTTTAGCGGGCGTCAACCGTGGAGAGACCCAGTACTTC.

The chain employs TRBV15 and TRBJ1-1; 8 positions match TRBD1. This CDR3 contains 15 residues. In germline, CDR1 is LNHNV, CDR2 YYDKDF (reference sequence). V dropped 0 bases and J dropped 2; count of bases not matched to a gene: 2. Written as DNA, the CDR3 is TGTGCCACCAGCAGAGAGCCAGGGGGCAACACTGAAGCTTTCTTT. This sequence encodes CATSREPGGNTEAFF. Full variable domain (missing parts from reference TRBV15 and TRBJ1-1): DAMVIQNPRYQVTQFGKPVTLSCSQTLNHNVMYWYQQKSSQAPKLLFHYYDKDFNNEADTPDNFQSRRPNTSFCFLDIRSPGLGDTAMYLCATSREPGGNTEAFFGQGTRLTVV.

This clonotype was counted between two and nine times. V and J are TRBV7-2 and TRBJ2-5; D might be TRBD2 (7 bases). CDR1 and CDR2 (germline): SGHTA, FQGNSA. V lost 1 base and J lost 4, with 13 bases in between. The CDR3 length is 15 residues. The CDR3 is CASSLVGGAIETQYF. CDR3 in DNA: TGTGCCAGCAGCTTAGTAGGGGGGGCTATAGAGACCCAGTACTTC.

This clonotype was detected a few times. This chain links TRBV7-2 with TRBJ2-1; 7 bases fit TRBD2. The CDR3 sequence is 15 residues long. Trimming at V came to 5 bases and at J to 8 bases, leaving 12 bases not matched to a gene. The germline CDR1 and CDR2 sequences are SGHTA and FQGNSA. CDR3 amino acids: CASSPGGRGGHEQFF. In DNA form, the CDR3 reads TGTGCCAGCAGCCCCGGGGGTCGGGGAGGGCATGAGCAGTTCTTC.

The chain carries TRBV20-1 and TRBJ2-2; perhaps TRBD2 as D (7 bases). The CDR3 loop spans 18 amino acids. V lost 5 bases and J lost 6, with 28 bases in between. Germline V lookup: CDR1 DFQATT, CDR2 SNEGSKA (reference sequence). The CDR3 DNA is TGCAGTGCTCAAGGGGGGCAGTCCCGACGGGGGGTTCCCGGGGAGCTGTTTTTT. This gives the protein CSAQGGQSRRGVPGELFF.

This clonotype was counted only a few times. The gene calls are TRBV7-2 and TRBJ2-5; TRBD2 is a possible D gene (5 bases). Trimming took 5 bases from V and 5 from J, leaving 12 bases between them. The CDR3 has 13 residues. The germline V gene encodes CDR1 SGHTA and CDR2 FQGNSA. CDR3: CASSPVRGETQYF. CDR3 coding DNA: TGTGCCAGCAGCCCCGTGAGAGGGGAGACCCAGTACTTC.

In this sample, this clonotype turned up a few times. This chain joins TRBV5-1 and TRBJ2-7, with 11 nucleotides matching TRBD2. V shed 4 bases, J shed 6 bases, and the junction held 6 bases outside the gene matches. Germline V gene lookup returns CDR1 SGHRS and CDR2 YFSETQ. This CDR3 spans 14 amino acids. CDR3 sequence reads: CASSITSGSVEQYF. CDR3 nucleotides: TGCGCCAGCAGCATTACTAGCGGGAGTGTCGAGCAGTACTTC.

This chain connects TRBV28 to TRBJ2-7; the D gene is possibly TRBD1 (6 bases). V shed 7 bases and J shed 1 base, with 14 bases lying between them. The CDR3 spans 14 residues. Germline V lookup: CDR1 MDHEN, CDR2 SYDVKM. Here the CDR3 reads CASTRWGLSYEQYF. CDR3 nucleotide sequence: TGTGCCAGCACTAGGTGGGGGCTATCCTACGAGCAGTACTTC.

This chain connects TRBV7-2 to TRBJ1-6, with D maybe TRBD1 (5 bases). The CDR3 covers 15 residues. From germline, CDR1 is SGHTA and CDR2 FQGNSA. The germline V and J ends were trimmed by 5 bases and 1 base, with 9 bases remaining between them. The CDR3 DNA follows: TGTGCCAGCAGCCCGGGACGGTCCTATAATTCACCCCTCCACTTT. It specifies CASSPGRSYNSPLHF.

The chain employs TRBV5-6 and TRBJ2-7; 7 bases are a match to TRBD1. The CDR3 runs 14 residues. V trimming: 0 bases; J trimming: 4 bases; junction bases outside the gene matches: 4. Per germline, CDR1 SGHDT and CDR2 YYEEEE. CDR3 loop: CASSLDRGEYEQYF. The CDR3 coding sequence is TGTGCCAGCAGCTTGGACAGGGGCGAGTACGAGCAGTACTTC.

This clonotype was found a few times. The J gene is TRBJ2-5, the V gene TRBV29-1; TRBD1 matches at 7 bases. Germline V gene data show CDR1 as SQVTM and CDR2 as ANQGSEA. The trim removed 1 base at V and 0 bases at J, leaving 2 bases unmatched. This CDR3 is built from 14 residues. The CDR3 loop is CSVEGRGYQETQYF. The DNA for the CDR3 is TGCAGCGTTGAAGGCAGGGGGTACCAAGAGACCCAGTACTTC.

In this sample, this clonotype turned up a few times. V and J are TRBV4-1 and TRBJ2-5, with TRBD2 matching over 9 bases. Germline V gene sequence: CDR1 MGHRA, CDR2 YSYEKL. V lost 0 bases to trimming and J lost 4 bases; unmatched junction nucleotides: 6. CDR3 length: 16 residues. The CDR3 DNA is TGCGCCAGCAGCCAAGATTGGCTAGCGGGGACAGAGACCCAGTACTTC. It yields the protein CASSQDWLAGTETQYF.

The CDR3 is CASSTEGLYQPQHF. The CDR3 nucleotides are TGTGCCAGCAGTACGGAAGGACTATATCAGCCCCAGCATTTT. V and J are TRBV2 and TRBJ1-5; D remains ambiguous. Germline CDR1 is SNHLY and CDR2 is FYNNEI. Trimming shortened V by 5 bases and J by 5 bases, and 13 bases separated the two germline ends. The CDR3 has 14 residues.

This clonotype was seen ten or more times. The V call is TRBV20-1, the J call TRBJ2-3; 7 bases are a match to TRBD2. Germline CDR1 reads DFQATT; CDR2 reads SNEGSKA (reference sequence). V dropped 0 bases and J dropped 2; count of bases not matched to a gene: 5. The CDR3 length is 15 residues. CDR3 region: CSARDFSGATDTQYF. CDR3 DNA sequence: TGCAGTGCTAGAGATTTCAGCGGGGCCACAGATACGCAGTATTTT.

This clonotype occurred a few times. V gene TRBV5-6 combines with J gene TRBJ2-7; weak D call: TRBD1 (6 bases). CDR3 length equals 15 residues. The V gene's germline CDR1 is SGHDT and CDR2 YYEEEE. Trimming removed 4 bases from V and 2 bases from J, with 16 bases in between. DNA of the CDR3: TGTGCCAGCAGCCCGACCTGGACAGTTGCCTACGAGCAGTACTTC. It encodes CASSPTWTVAYEQYF. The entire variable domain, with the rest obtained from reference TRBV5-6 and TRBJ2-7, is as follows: DAGVTQSPTHLIKTRGQQVTLRCSPKSGHDTVSWYQQALGQGPQFIFQYYEEEERQRGNFPDRFSGHQFPNYSSELNVNALLLGDSALYLCASSPTWTVAYEQYFGPGTRLTVT.

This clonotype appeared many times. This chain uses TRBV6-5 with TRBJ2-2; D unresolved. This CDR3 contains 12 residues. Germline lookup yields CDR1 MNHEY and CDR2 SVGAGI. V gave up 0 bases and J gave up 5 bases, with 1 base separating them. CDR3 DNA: TGTGCCAGCAGTTACTCGACCGGGGAGCTGTTTTTT. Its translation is CASSYSTGELFF.